The text below deals with one T cell receptor (beta chain). Per the authors' pipeline: Nucleated cell counts were estimated from reference gene primer amplification. TCRdb keeps only in-frame clones here, not all; method: immunoSEQ multiplex PCR. Clone size and V and J calls were adopted from that table, with D and trimming inferred from the DNA. The sample holds fewer than 120,000 clones, more than 65% seen once. The entry originates in a study of blood T cell repertoires in COVID-19. Overall study context: The United States, Italy and Spain supplied acute and convalescent COVID-19 samples. PBMCs, B-cell-depleted T cells, or T cells provided the cDNA or gDNA that made up the material.

CDR3 size: 14 residues. Germline assignment: CDR1 LGHNA and CDR2 YNFKEQ. Deletions cut 5 bases from V and 2 bases from J, with 12 bases between. This TCR came from a woman aged 80 or over with acute or convalescent COVID-19. Input material: peripheral blood. The gene calls are TRBV4-2 and TRBJ1-2; the D gene is possibly TRBD1 (6 bases). The CDR3 reads CASSSRQANYGYTF. The CDR3 bases are TGTGCCAGCAGCTCCCGACAGGCGAACTATGGCTACACCTTC.